This TCR beta chain was retrieved from a study of technical replicates of blood from several donors. Sequencing was performed with immunoSEQ multiplex PCR; in TCRdb, only in-frame clones are kept and a portion is missing. The sample consists of some 90,000 clones, approximately 95% of them appearing once. Material: T cells isolated from PBMCs. The TCR comes from a human donor in good health.

The CDR3 spells CASSVRGDGQPQHF. The CDR3 bases are TGCGCCAGCAGCGTCAGGGGAGATGGGCAGCCCCAGCATTTT. The J gene is TRBJ1-5, the V gene TRBV4-1; D perhaps matches TRBD1 (6 bases). Germline CDR1 and CDR2: MGHRA and YSYEKL. V lost 5 bases to trimming and J lost 7 bases, with 15 bases between them. CDR3 size: 14 residues.